This TCR beta chain was observed in a study of cytomegalovirus exposure and HLA in healthy donors. This clone was counted a single time. As yet, its antigen is unknown. The V gene's germline CDR1 is SGDLS and CDR2 YYNGEE. The CDR3 is 18 residues long. V dropped 0 bases and J dropped 3; count of bases not matched to a gene: 11. Researchers ran the PCR with 60 Vbeta and 13 Jbeta primers. Repertoires were generated with immunoSEQ multiplex PCR, while TCRdb's copy carries only in-frame clones and drops some. The sample contains around 99,000 clones, roughly two thirds of which appear only once. The study's findings and limits: An analysis that was carried out later associated approximately 17,000 TCR beta sequences with HLA alleles at 0.05 false discovery rate.

This sequence was found in a woman under 40 in good health and CMV-seronegative. The sequenced material came from PBMCs. The chain employs TRBV9 and TRBJ2-1, with 8 nucleotides matching TRBD2. The CDR3 coding sequence is TGTGCCAGCAGCGTAGCTCCGGGACTAGGGGAAGGCTACAATGAGCAGTTCTTC. It specifies CASSVAPGLGEGYNEQFF. The full variable domain, in which reference TRBV9 and TRBJ2-1 provide the parts outside the CDR3, is DSGVTQTPKHLITATGQRVTLRCSPRSGDLSVYWYQQSLDQGLQFLIQYYNGEERAKGNILERFSAQQFPDLHSELNLSSLELGDSALYFCASSVAPGLGEGYNEQFFGPGTRLTVL.